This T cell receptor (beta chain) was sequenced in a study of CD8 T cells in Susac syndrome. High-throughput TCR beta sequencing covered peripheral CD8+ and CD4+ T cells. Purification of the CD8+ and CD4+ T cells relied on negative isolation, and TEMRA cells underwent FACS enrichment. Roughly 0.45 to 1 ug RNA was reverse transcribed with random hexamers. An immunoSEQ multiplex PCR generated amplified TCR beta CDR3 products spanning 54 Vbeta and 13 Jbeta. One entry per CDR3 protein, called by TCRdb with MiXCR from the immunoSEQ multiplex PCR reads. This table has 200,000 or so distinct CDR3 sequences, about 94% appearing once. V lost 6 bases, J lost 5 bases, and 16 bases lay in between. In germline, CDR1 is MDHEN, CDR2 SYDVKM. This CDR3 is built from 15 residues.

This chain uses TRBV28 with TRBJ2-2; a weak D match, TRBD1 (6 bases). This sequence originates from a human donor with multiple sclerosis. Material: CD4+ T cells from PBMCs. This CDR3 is CASSEIQGVTGELFF. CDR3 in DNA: TGTGCCAGCAGCGAAATACAGGGAGTGACCGGGGAGCTGTTTTTT.